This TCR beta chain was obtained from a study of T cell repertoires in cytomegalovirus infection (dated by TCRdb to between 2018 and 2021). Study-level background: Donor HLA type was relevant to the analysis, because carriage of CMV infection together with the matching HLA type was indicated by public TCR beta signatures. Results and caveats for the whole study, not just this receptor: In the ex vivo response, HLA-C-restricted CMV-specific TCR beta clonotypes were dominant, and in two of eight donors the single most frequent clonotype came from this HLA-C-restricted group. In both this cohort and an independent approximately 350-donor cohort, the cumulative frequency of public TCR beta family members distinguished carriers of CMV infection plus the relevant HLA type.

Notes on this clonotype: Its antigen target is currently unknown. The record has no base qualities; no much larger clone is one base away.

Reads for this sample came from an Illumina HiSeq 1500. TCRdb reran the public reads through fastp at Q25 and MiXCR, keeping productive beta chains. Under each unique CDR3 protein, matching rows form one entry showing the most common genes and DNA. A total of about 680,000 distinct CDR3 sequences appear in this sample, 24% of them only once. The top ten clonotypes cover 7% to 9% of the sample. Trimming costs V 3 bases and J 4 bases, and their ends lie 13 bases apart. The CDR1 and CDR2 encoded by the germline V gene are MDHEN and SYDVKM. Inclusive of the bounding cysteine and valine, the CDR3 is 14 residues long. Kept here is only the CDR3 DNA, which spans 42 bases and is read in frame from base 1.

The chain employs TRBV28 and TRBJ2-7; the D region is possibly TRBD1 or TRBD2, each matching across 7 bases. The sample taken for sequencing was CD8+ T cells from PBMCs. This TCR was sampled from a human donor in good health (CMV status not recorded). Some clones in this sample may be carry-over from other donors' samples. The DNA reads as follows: TGTGCCAGCAGTTTGACAGGGAGGGGGTACGAGCAGTACGTC. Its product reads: CASSLTGRGYEQYV.